Included here is one T cell receptor beta chain sequence, with context. From germline, CDR1 is MDHEN and CDR2 SYDVKM. The CDR3 sequence is 12 residues long. Trimming cost V 0 bases and J 7 bases, with 6 bases left between them. Method: immunoSEQ multiplex PCR; TCRdb's copy keeps in-frame clones and lacks some. Of approximately 300,000 clones listed, 90% are singletons. The data derive from a study of blood T cell repertoires in COVID-19. Study summary: Donors in the United States, Italy and Spain gave samples during acute or convalescent COVID-19.

The sequenced material came from peripheral blood. The rearrangement joins TRBV28 to TRBJ1-1; D not certain. The sequence came from a woman in her 30s with COVID-19, enrolled during active disease. This CDR3 reads CASSLWGSEAFF. CDR3 DNA: TGTGCCAGCAGTTTATGGGGCAGTGAAGCTTTCTTT.